The TCR beta chain described here comes from a study of human T cells and chemical hapten exposure. This clonotype was detected ten times or more. Its antigen is still unknown. TCRdb re-called the 5' RACE reads through MiXCR, storing one row per CDR3 protein. The data show about 140,000 distinct CDR3 sequences, about 4% seen once. Whole blood, unfractionated, served as the material for total RNA extraction. CDR1 and CDR2 (germline): MGHDK, SYGVNS. This CDR3 region has 16 residues. V was shortened by 0 bases and J by 4 bases, with 16 bases between the two germline ends. Findings of the study overall: No alteration of TCRs above 1 in 1000 frequency was seen with DPC sensitization.

The TCR comes from a female donor in good health. The chain is built from TRBV25-1 and TRBJ2-7; weak D call: TRBD1 (7 bases). CDR3 sequence (DNA): TGTGCCAGCAGTGAATATGGTGCAGGGGGACTGTACGAGCAGTACTTC. Amino acids: CASSEYGAGGLYEQYF.